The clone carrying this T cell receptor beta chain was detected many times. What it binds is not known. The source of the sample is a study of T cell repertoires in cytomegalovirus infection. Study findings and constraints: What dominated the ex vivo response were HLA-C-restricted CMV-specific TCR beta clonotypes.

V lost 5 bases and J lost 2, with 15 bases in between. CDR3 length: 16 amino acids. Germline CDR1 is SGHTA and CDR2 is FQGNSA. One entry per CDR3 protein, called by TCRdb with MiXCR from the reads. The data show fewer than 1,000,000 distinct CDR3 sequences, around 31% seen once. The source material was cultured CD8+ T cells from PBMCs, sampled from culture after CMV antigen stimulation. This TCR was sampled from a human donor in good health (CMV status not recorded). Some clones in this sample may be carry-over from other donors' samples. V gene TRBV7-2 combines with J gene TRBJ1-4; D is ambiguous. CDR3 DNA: TGTGCCAGCAGCCCTAAGGACCTTACGACTAATGAAAAACTGTTTTTT. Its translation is CASSPKDLTTNEKLFF.